The count of the clone carrying this TCR beta chain is one. Measured with immunoSEQ multiplex PCR; TCRdb has only the in-frame clones, and not every one. The table records nearly 400,000 clones, roughly 86% of them present only once. These data belong to a study of blood T cell repertoires in COVID-19. Turning to the study itself: Some COVID-19 samples were acute and others convalescent; all came from the United States, Italy and Spain. The cDNA or gDNA used as material had been derived from T cells, B-cell-depleted T cells, or PBMCs.

Germline V gene lookup returns CDR1 SGHNT and CDR2 YYREEE (reference sequence). V lost 3 bases to trimming and J lost 5 bases; unmatched junction nucleotides: 11. This CDR3 has 16 residues. Each recovered donor of Cohort 3 presented with two negative PCRs, clearance, or symptom resolution. This clonotype was sampled from a woman aged 30 to 39 who had recovered from COVID-19. Source material: PBMCs or T cells enriched from blood (not recorded which). The chain has TRBV5-4 and TRBJ2-1; 7 nucleotides align to TRBD1. In DNA, the CDR3 is TGTGCCAGCAGCTCCCCTCCGGGACAGTCTCACAATGAGCAGTTCTTC. It encodes CASSSPPGQSHNEQFF.